This TCR beta chain was captured in a study of spatial heterogeneity in lung cancer. Regarding time point: sample taken at primary tumor resection. Every cDNA TCR molecule received its own unique molecular identifier. Each CDR3 protein gets one entry after TCRdb re-called the 5' RACE reads with MiXCR. Among about 10,000 distinct CDR3 sequences listed, 6% to 7% were seen once. This clonotype has a count of ten or more. The source material was normal lung tissue next to the tumor, sampled at surgery. This TCR came from a male donor with early-stage non-small cell lung cancer.

The CDR3 loop reads CASSPTRGGVYNEQFF. DNA of the CDR3: TGTGCCAGCAGTCCCACTCGAGGCGGGGTATACAATGAGCAGTTCTTC. V gene TRBV6-5 combines with J gene TRBJ2-1; a possible D gene is TRBD2 (6 bases). V lost 5 bases and J lost 4, with 18 bases in between. The CDR3 length is 16 residues. Per germline, CDR1 MNHEY and CDR2 SVGAGI.